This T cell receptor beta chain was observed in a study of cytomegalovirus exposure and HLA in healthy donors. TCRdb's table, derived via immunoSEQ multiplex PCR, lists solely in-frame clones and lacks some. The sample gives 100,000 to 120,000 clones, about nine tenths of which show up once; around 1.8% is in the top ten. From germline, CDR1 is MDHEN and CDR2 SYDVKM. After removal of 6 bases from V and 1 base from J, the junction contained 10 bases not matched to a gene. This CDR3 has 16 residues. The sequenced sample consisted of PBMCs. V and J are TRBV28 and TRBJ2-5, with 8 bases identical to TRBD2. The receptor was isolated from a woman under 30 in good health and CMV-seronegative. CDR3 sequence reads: CASRGGGSGAQETQYF. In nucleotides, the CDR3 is TGTGCCAGCAGAGGGGGAGGTAGCGGGGCCCAAGAGACCCAGTACTTC. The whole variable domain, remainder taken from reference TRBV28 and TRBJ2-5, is DVKVTQSSRYLVKRTGEKVFLECVQDMDHENMFWYRQDPGLGLRLIYFSYDVKMKEKGDIPEGYSVSREKKERFSLILESASTNQTSMYLCASRGGGSGAQETQYFGPGTRLLVL.